These T cell receptor beta chains were read from a single sample in a study of T cells expressing NK-cell markers. TCRdb re-called the 5' RACE reads; every CDR3 protein appears as one record, without DNA. The sample table includes around 380,000 distinct CDR3 sequences. The sequencing sample was made of blood T cells: a sorted CD56 or NKG2C T cell subset, CD4+ or CD8+ T cells, or bulk PBMC T cells (not recorded which). These receptor sequences come from a woman aged 50 to 60 in good health. Each CDR3 is given with its conserved first and last residue.

j_call: TRBJ2-1; v_call: TRBV7-8; cdr3_length: 16; cdr3_aa: CASSRQGSGIQNEQFF
j_call: TRBJ1-1; v_call: TRBV6-5; cdr3_length: 15; cdr3_aa: CASRLDRDSRNEAFF
j_call: TRBJ2-1; v_call: TRBV7-9; cdr3_length: 12; cdr3_aa: CASSWTSNEQFF
j_call: TRBJ1-1; v_call: TRBV15; cdr3_length: 13; cdr3_aa: CATSTTQNTEAFF
j_call: TRBJ2-3; v_call: TRBV19; cdr3_length: 15; cdr3_aa: CASSILAGAADTQYF
j_call: TRBJ2-1; v_call: TRBV7-9; cdr3_length: 16; cdr3_aa: CASSFQAGGPGLGQFF
j_call: TRBJ2-6; v_call: TRBV5-1; cdr3_length: 14; cdr3_aa: CATTSLSGANVLTF
j_call: TRBJ2-3; v_call: TRBV4-1; cdr3_length: 18; cdr3_aa: CASSQEGTSGSRGNTQYF
j_call: TRBJ2-7; v_call: TRBV11-2; cdr3_length: 14; cdr3_aa: CASSRWSSPYEQYF
j_call: TRBJ2-7; v_call: TRBV18; cdr3_length: 13; cdr3_aa: CASSPLDGGEQYF
j_call: TRBJ2-5; v_call: TRBV7-9; cdr3_length: 16; cdr3_aa: CASSSQRTGTEETQYF
j_call: TRBJ2-7; v_call: TRBV20-1; cdr3_length: 15; cdr3_aa: CSARAGAGRGYEQYF
j_call: TRBJ2-1; v_call: TRBV6-5; cdr3_length: 15; cdr3_aa: CASSYASGTVNEQFF
j_call: TRBJ2-1; v_call: TRBV12-3/TRBV12-4; cdr3_length: 14; cdr3_aa: CASITSARYNEQFF
j_call: TRBJ2-1; v_call: TRBV10-2; cdr3_length: 14; cdr3_aa: CASSVVAPYNEQFF
j_call: TRBJ2-2; v_call: TRBV30; cdr3_length: 15; cdr3_aa: CAQEAGGVLAGELFF
j_call: TRBJ2-1; v_call: TRBV2; cdr3_length: 14; cdr3_aa: CASRTILAGNEQFF
j_call: TRBJ2-2; v_call: TRBV5-4; cdr3_length: 16; cdr3_aa: CASSFTGGPNTGELFF
j_call: TRBJ2-7; v_call: TRBV3-1; cdr3_length: 13; cdr3_aa: CASSQHLTYEQYF
j_call: TRBJ1-1; v_call: TRBV12-3/TRBV12-4; cdr3_length: 15; cdr3_aa: CASSLDRRTGYEAFF
j_call: TRBJ2-3; v_call: TRBV5-1; cdr3_length: 16; cdr3_aa: CASSLKQTAHADTQYF